The source of this T cell receptor (beta chain) is a study of identical twins. Many counts were recorded for this clonotype. Its target is unknown. Study-wide findings and caveats: There were fewer insertions in abundant cord blood beta clonotypes, but memory repertoires showed no such pattern.

In TCRdb, the 5' RACE reads were re-called with MiXCR into one record per CDR3 protein. The data hold 200,000 to 300,000 distinct CDR3 sequences, with 5.5% to 7% observed a single time. This CDR3 has 12 amino acids. With 1 base removed from V and 5 bases from J, the gap between germline ends came to 9 bases. Germline-derived CDR1 and CDR2 are SQVTM and ANQGSEA. These data are also associated with another study on yellow fever vaccine responses in identical twins.

The V and J genes are TRBV29-1 and TRBJ2-7; D is perhaps TRBD1 (5 bases). The TCR comes from a woman between 18 and 29 years old in good health. Sequencing input: memory (CD45RO+) T cells sorted from blood. The CDR3 protein is CSVEAGYNEQYF. The DNA of the CDR3 is TGCAGCGTTGAAGCAGGGTACAACGAGCAGTACTTC.